The sequence of this T cell receptor beta chain was determined in a study of T-cell memory formation after mild COVID-19. Regarding the study as a whole: Some clones that responded turned up in pre-infection memory, which suggests that cross-reactive memory joined in.

Regarding this clonotype: Its matching antigen is unknown.

TCRdb redid the calling of the 5' RACE reads with MiXCR, one entry per CDR3 protein. The sample yields more than 450,000 distinct CDR3 sequences, 18% seen once. CDR3 length: 15 amino acids. Germline V lookup: CDR1 SGHTA, CDR2 FQGNSA. The V and J ends lost 4 bases and 13 bases respectively, with 23 bases between them. The sequence derives from an adult woman who had mild COVID-19 (a few samples of this study predate the infection). Cell type and time point are not known. The chain has TRBV7-2 and TRBJ2-1; D is unclear. Sequencing used PBMCs or a T cell subset sorted from them (not recorded which). The CDR3 bases are TGTGCCAGCAGCTCCCCGACCCTTACCCCCCTCTCTCAGTTCTTC. Translating it yields CASSSPTLTPLSQFF.